The next 20 T cell receptor beta chains were all read from a single sample in a study of neurological immune-mediated disorders. One entry per CDR3 protein, called by TCRdb with MiXCR from the 5' RACE reads. The sample includes over 50,000 distinct CDR3 sequences, about 5% of them seen just once. Sequences were obtained from PBMCs. The receptors shown here come from a human donor with multiple sclerosis. The donor label of this sample is uncertain.

This clonotype was seen ten or more times. V gene TRBV5-5 combines with J gene TRBJ1-1; D gene uncertain. The CDR3 has 13 residues. The V and J ends lost 4 bases and 8 bases respectively, with 15 bases between them. CDR1 and CDR2 from the germline V gene are SGHKS and YYEKEE (reference sequence). In DNA form, the CDR3 reads TGTGCCAGCAGCCTCCGACTGACCCCCGAAGCTTTCTTT. Its translation: CASSLRLTPEAFF.

The table lists this clonotype with many counts. The V and J genes are TRBV14 and TRBJ2-3; D gene unclear. Germline assignment: CDR1 SGHDN and CDR2 FVKESK. Trimming removed 1 base from V and 5 bases from J, with 1 base in between. The CDR3 length is 11 residues. CDR3 in DNA: TGTGCCAGCAGCCAAGTAGATACGCAGTATTTT. The encoded protein is CASSQVDTQYF.

This clonotype was picked up many times. The chain recombines TRBV29-1 with TRBJ2-5; TRBD1 matches at 7 bases. V was clipped by 5 bases and J by 5 bases; unmatched bases: 8. This CDR3 region has 13 residues. Germline V gene lookup returns CDR1 SQVTM and CDR2 ANQGSEA. In nucleotides, the CDR3 is TGCAGCGTTAACAGGGGCATGGGGGAGACCCAGTACTTC. This codes for CSVNRGMGETQYF.

This clonotype appeared many times. The chain is built from TRBV3-1 and TRBJ1-1; D unclear. Trimming removed 1 base from V and 0 bases from J, with 6 bases in between. The germline gives CDR1 LGHDT, CDR2 YNNKEL (reference sequence). The CDR3 extends over 14 amino acids. The DNA for the CDR3 is TGTGCCAGCAGCCAAGTTGGGCTGAACACTGAAGCTTTCTTT. Amino acid sequence: CASSQVGLNTEAFF.

This clonotype was seen at least ten times. This chain uses TRBV3-1 with TRBJ2-5; D unresolved. V shed 0 bases and J shed 7 bases, with 18 bases lying between them. Germline V gene sequence: CDR1 LGHDT, CDR2 YNNKEL (reference sequence). The CDR3 totals 16 residues. The CDR3 DNA reads as TGTGCCAGCAGCCAAGATCTAGGACCAGAAATGAGGACCCAGTACTTC. Encoded protein: CASSQDLGPEMRTQYF.

This clonotype was counted ten times or more. The rearrangement links TRBV7-2 to TRBJ2-1, with D unclear. This CDR3 comprises 14 residues. Per germline, CDR1 SGHTA and CDR2 FQGNSA. Trimming pared 5 bases from V and 8 bases from J, leaving 16 bases between. For the CDR3, the DNA is TGTGCCAGCAGCCCCCGGACCGATTGGGATGAGCAGTTCTTC. Protein: CASSPRTDWDEQFF.

This clonotype was detected many times. The CDR3 here is CASSPESPDTQYF. Here the CDR3 DNA reads TGTGCCAGCAGCCCAGAGAGTCCAGATACGCAGTATTTT. The chain couples TRBV7-8 to TRBJ2-3; D uncertain. CDR1 and CDR2 (germline): SGHVS, FQNEAQ. The ends were cut back, 5 bases at V and 4 bases at J, with 10 bases in the middle. This CDR3 has 13 amino acids. Full variable domain (outside the CDR3, taken from reference TRBV7-8 and TRBJ2-3): GAGVSQSPRYKVAKRGQDVALRCDPISGHVSLFWYQQALGQGPEFLTYFQNEAQLDKSGLPSDRFFAERPEGSVSTLKIQRTQQEDSAVYLCASSPESPDTQYFGPGTRLTVL.

By proportion, this clonotype is large. This rearrangement joins TRBV5-1 to TRBJ2-5, with a tentative D call TRBD2 (6 bases). Per germline, CDR1 SGHRS and CDR2 YFSETQ. The V end lost 2 bases, the J end lost 5 bases, and 7 bases lay between the germline ends. The CDR3 runs to 12 residues. The CDR3, as DNA: TGCGCCAGCAGCTTCAGCGGGGAGACCCAGTACTTC. It is translated as CASSFSGETQYF.

This chain links TRBV5-6 with TRBJ2-1; 7 nucleotides line up with TRBD1. Trimming took 3 bases from V and 12 from J; bases not matched to a gene: 6. The V gene's germline CDR1 is SGHDT and CDR2 YYEEEE. The CDR3 runs to 12 residues. The CDR3 coding sequence is TGTGCCAGCAGCTGGGGGACAGATACGCAGTTCTTC. As protein: CASSWGTDTQFF. Full variable domain (remainder filled in from reference TRBV5-6 and TRBJ2-1): DAGVTQSPTHLIKTRGQQVTLRCSPKSGHDTVSWYQQALGQGPQFIFQYYEEEERQRGNFPDRFSGHQFPNYSSELNVNALLLGDSALYLCASSWGTDTQFFGPGTRLTVL.

This clonotype was counted only a few times. V is TRBV12-3 or TRBV12-4 and J is TRBJ2-1; D may be TRBD1 (6 bases). V lost 5 bases and J 4 bases, leaving 18 bases between the germline ends. The CDR3 is made up of 16 amino acids. CDR3 in amino acids: CASSPTGNTLYNEQFF. Written as DNA, the CDR3 is TGTGCCAGCAGTCCAACAGGGAATACCCTTTACAATGAGCAGTTCTTC.

Ten or more counts support this clonotype. The rearrangement uses TRBV7-8 and TRBJ1-4; no definite D call. This CDR3 region has 15 residues. Germline assignment: CDR1 SGHVS and CDR2 FQNEAQ. Trimming shortened V by 5 bases and J by 5 bases, and 15 bases separated the two germline ends. This CDR3 is CASSHGFAENEKLFF. The CDR3 DNA sequence: TGTGCCAGCAGCCATGGTTTCGCCGAGAATGAAAAACTGTTTTTT.

This chain joins TRBV4-2 and TRBJ1-6; 7 bases map to TRBD1. Trimming removed 5 bases from V and 5 bases from J; junction bases left unmatched: 6. This CDR3 region has 15 residues. Germline V gene sequence: CDR1 LGHNA, CDR2 YNFKEQ. The CDR3 coding sequence is TGTGCCAGCAGCTTCCCCGACAGGGATAATTCACCCCTCCACTTT. As protein: CASSFPDRDNSPLHF.

This clonotype was detected many times. The chain joins TRBV15 to TRBJ2-7; D may be TRBD2 (5 bases). Trimming shortened V by 0 bases and J by 6 bases, and 12 bases separated the two germline ends. Germline CDR1 and CDR2: LNHNV and YYDKDF (reference sequence). The CDR3 is made up of 14 amino acids. Here the CDR3 DNA reads TGTGCCACCAGCAGAGATTACGAGGACTCCGAGCAGTACTTC. It codes for CATSRDYEDSEQYF.

DNA of the CDR3: TGCGCCAGCACTCCCGGGGACAGGGTGGGTGTCGAGCAGTTCTTC. This sequence encodes CASTPGDRVGVEQFF. The rearrangement joins TRBV5-1 to TRBJ2-1; 9 nucleotides agree with TRBD1. This CDR3 has 15 residues. Per germline, CDR1 SGHRS and CDR2 YFSETQ. V lost 6 bases and J lost 10; bases outside the gene matches: 14. Based on the CDR3 plus reference TRBV5-1 and TRBJ2-1, the full variable domain is KAGVTQTPRYLIKTRGQQVTLSCSPISGHRSVSWYQQTPGQGLQFLFEYFSETQRNKGNFPGRFSGRQFSNSRSEMNVSTLELGDSALYLCASTPGDRVGVEQFFGPGTRLTVL.

At least ten counts were recorded for this clonotype. The chain has TRBV20-1 and TRBJ2-3, with D perhaps TRBD2 (5 bases). Trimming removed 0 bases from V and 5 bases from J, with 15 bases in between. Per germline, CDR1 DFQATT and CDR2 SNEGSKA (reference sequence). The CDR3 has 15 amino acids. Here the CDR3 reads CSARDPLGAGDTQYF. In DNA form, the CDR3 reads TGCAGTGCTAGAGATCCCCTCGGCGCGGGAGATACGCAGTATTTT.

This clonotype was seen ten or more times. The chain joins TRBV20-1 to TRBJ2-2; a possible D gene is TRBD1 (5 bases). Germline V gene data show CDR1 as DFQATT and CDR2 as SNEGSKA (reference sequence). There are 16 residues in the CDR3. Trimming left V 4 bases short and J 2 bases short, with 17 bases between. The CDR3 reads CSATSDRTLNTGELFF. The DNA for the CDR3 is TGCAGTGCTACCTCTGACAGAACCCTAAACACCGGGGAGCTGTTTTTT.

This clonotype has a count of ten or more. The chain has TRBV5-1 and TRBJ1-4; TRBD1 might be the D (6 bases). V shed 0 bases and J shed 8 bases, with 14 bases lying between them. The CDR3 contains 15 residues. Germline V CDR1 and CDR2: SGHRS, YFSETQ. The CDR3 DNA reads as TGCGCCAGCAGCTTGGCCAGGGGAAGGGGGGAAAAACTGTTTTTT. This gives the protein CASSLARGRGEKLFF.

CDR3 protein: CATQRGNTGELFF. The CDR3 nucleotides read TGTGCCACCCAGAGGGGAAACACCGGGGAGCTGTTTTTT. The rearrangement links TRBV25-1 to TRBJ2-2, with D perhaps TRBD1 or TRBD2 (5 bases each). Trimming cost V 10 bases and J 2 bases, with 11 bases left between them. This CDR3 spans 13 amino acids. Looked up from germline, CDR1 is MGHDK and CDR2 is SYGVNS.

This clonotype was detected only a few times. The rearrangement joins TRBV5-1 to TRBJ1-2; TRBD1 matches 9 bases. The V segment lost 4 bases and the J segment 4 bases; nucleotides outside the gene matches: 14. The CDR3 loop spans 17 amino acids. Looked up from germline, CDR1 is SGHRS and CDR2 is YFSETQ. CDR3 coding DNA: TGCGCCAGCAGCGGACGCCCCAGGGGACAGGGTTTCTATGGCTACACCTTC. Protein: CASSGRPRGQGFYGYTF.

This clonotype was counted many times. The chain carries TRBV20-1 and TRBJ2-7; TRBD2 aligns across 8 bases. The length of the CDR3 is 15 residues. With 2 bases clipped from V and 6 bases from J, the junction kept 12 bases outside the gene matches. The V gene's germline CDR1 is DFQATT and CDR2 SNEGSKA (reference sequence). CDR3 sequence reads: CSARLPPGGLSEQYF. As DNA, the CDR3 is TGCAGTGCTAGACTCCCCCCGGGGGGGCTGAGCGAGCAGTACTTC.